This TCR beta chain was retrieved from a study of cytomegalovirus exposure and HLA in healthy donors. General observations from the study: Based on reports, TCR beta sequences accurately predicted HLA-A and HLA-B alleles for most subjects. Further analysis, carried out later, found HLA-associated TCR beta chains more clonally expanded than equally common other chains.

As for this clone: The antigen remains undetermined.

The CDR3 spans 16 residues. Germline lookup yields CDR1 SGHVS and CDR2 FNYEAQ. Unmatched junction bases numbered 12, after V lost 5 bases and J lost 8 bases. This PCR relied on a set of 60 Vbeta primers and 13 Jbeta primers. Generated by immunoSEQ multiplex PCR, the TCRdb table keeps only in-frame clones and is missing some. The sample records 150,000 to 200,000 clones, 75% to 90% being singletons. This sequence was found in a male donor in good health and CMV-seronegative. This chain joins TRBV7-6 and TRBJ2-2, with 9 bases identical to TRBD2. What was sequenced was PBMCs. This CDR3 is CASSPLAGERFGELFF. The CDR3 bases are TGTGCCAGCAGCCCCTTAGCGGGAGAAAGGTTTGGGGAGCTGTTTTTT.